This T cell receptor beta chain was retrieved from a study of molecular identifiers for immune sequencing clone quantification. Previously published methods and listed TCR primers were used for the bulk TCR libraries. MiXCR, applied by TCRdb to the PCR reads, yields one record per CDR3 protein. The sample holds 10,000 or so distinct CDR3 sequences, approximately 20% seen once. CDR1 is SGHNT and CDR2 is YYREEE in the germline V gene (reference sequence). This CDR3 has 13 amino acids. The J segment lost 7 bases and the V segment lost 6 bases, leaving 10 bases of the junction unmatched. The sample holds many counts of this clonotype.

The sequencing sample was made of naive CD8+ T cells from blood, with Jurkat cell RNA spiked in. Subset indicated: FACS-sorted CD8+CD4-CCR7+CD45RA+ naive T cells. V and J are TRBV5-4 and TRBJ2-7; 7 positions agree with TRBD2. This clonotype was sampled from a human donor in good health. Some libraries in this study had Jurkat cell RNA spiked in. CDR3 nucleotides: TGTGCCAGCACCCAGCGGGGAGGGTGGGAGCAGTACTTC. This codes for CASTQRGGWEQYF.